This T cell receptor (beta chain) was found in a study of blood T cell repertoires in COVID-19. TCRdb keeps only in-frame clones here, not all; method: immunoSEQ multiplex PCR. Found here are around 300,000 clones, less than 90% of them singletons; the top ten hold about an eighth. The V gene's germline CDR1 is MDHEN and CDR2 SYDVKM. V shed 6 bases and J shed 2 bases, with 7 bases lying between them. This CDR3 is built from 12 residues. The V call is TRBV28, the J call TRBJ1-2; D unclear. The sequence was obtained from a human donor in a cohort sampled during active COVID-19. The specimen was peripheral blood. The CDR3 bases are TGTGCCAGCAGAAAACAGAACTATGGCTACACCTTC. Translating gives CASRKQNYGYTF.